This T cell receptor (beta chain) derives from a study of T-cell memory formation after mild COVID-19. This CDR3 has 15 amino acids. The V and J ends lost 0 bases and 0 bases respectively, with 4 bases between them. CDR1 and CDR2 (germline): SGHRS, YFSETQ. This clonotype was seen ten or more times. TCRdb reprocessed the 5' RACE reads via MiXCR and lists one record per CDR3 protein. This table holds about 500,000 distinct CDR3 sequences, about a fifth found once. V and J are TRBV5-1 and TRBJ2-6; the D is unclear. Sequencing was performed on PBMCs or a T cell subset sorted from them (not recorded which). The receptor was isolated from an adult woman who had mild COVID-19 (a few samples of this study predate the infection). Cell type and time point are not known. The DNA for the CDR3 is TGCGCCAGCAGCTTGGATGGCTCTGGGGCCAACGTCCTGACTTTC. Protein: CASSLDGSGANVLTF.